The TCR beta chain described here comes from a study of T cells in tumors after PD-1 blockade. Overall study context: Daily vismodegib 150 mg continued in a subset of anti-PD-1-treated patients.

Profiled with immunoSEQ multiplex PCR; TCRdb holds only in-frame clones, not every one. The sample includes tens of thousands of clones, more than 60% seen only once; the top ten take 8.5% to 9%. This CDR3 contains 14 residues. V lost 4 bases to trimming and J lost 7 bases, with 12 bases between them. Per germline, CDR1 SGHRS and CDR2 YFSETQ. This clone has just one count. The same CDR3 also results from other DNA sequences found in this sample. Template: tumor biopsy or peripheral blood genomic DNA, 616-6,004 ng per sample. The sequence was obtained from a human donor with advanced basal cell or squamous cell carcinoma (not recorded which). The chain carries TRBV5-1 and TRBJ1-6; D is uncertain. Sequenced material: PBMCs, taken before anti-PD-1 therapy. CDR3 bases: TGCGCCAGCAGCCCCGGGCCTGGCAATTCACCCCTCCACTTT. The encoded protein is CASSPGPGNSPLHF.